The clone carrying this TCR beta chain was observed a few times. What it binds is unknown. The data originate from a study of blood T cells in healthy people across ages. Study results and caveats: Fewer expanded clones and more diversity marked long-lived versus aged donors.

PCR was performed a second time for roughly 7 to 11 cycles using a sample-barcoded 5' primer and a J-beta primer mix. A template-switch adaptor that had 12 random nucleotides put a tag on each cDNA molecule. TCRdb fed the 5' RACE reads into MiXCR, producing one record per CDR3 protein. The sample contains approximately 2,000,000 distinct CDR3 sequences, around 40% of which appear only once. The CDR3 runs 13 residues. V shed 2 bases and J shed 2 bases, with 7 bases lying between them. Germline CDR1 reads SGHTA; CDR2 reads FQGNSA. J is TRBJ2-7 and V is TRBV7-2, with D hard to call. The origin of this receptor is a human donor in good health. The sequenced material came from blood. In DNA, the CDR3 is TGTGCCAGCAGCTTAAGGCCAGCCTACGAGCAGTACTTC. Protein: CASSLRPAYEQYF.